What follows describes a single T cell receptor (beta chain). Germline lookup yields CDR1 SGHDT and CDR2 YYEEEE. V lost 1 base, J lost 5 bases, and 15 bases lay in between. The CDR3 sequence is 15 residues long. These data originate in a study of T cell responses to AZD1222 COVID-19 vaccine. Assay used: immunoSEQ multiplex PCR; TCRdb lists only in-frame clones, some missing. Of about 100,000 clones in the sample, around 94% are singletons; the top ten hold around 2%. The sequenced sample was peripheral blood, obtained on day 0 of AZD1222 vaccination. This sequence joins TRBV5-6 and TRBJ1-2; D is perhaps TRBD1 (6 bases). The sequence was collected from an adult in good health. CDR3 coding DNA: TGTGCCAGCAGCTTGTTCGCAGGGGTTATATATGGCTACACCTTC. This sequence encodes CASSLFAGVIYGYTF.